This is a list of T cell receptor beta chains from one sample in a study of T cell repertoires and HLA-DP antigens. Sequencing used immunoSEQ multiplex PCR; TCRdb keeps in-frame clones, though not all of them. This table has approximately 100,000 clones, roughly 86% appearing once. Their target antigens are unknown. Sequencing was performed on CD4+ T cells from PBMCs. The receptors derive from a middle-aged man in good health and CMV-seronegative. CDR3s include the opening cysteine and the closing phenylalanine or tryptophan. Each record gives: D gene, J gene, CDR3 length, V gene, clone size, CDR3 DNA, CDR3 protein. The D gene is left open where the match is weak. Size values are once, few and many counts, or a class for expanded clones, and some rows have none.

D gene: NA
J gene: TRBJ2-7
CDR3 length: 13
V gene: TRBV11-3
clone size: NA
CDR3 DNA: TGTGCCAGCAGCCTGTGGCAGGACGGCGAGCAGTACTTC
CDR3 protein: CASSLWQDGEQYF

D gene: NA
J gene: TRBJ2-2
CDR3 length: 15
V gene: TRBV2
clone size: few
CDR3 DNA: TGTGCCGGGGCACCGGAACAGGTGAACACCGGGGAGCTGTTTTTT
CDR3 protein: CAGAPEQVNTGELFF

D gene: TRBD1
J gene: TRBJ1-2
CDR3 length: 15
V gene: TRBV19
clone size: NA
CDR3 DNA: TGTGCCAGTAGTATCCCCGGCAGGGGGCATGATGGCTACACCTTC
CDR3 protein: CASSIPGRGHDGYTF

D gene: NA
J gene: TRBJ2-3
CDR3 length: 13
V gene: TRBV10-2
clone size: NA
CDR3 DNA: TGCGCCAGCAAAGCTTTTGGCACAGATACGCAGTATTTT
CDR3 protein: CASKAFGTDTQYF

D gene: NA
J gene: TRBJ2-6
CDR3 length: 18
V gene: TRBV6-9
clone size: NA
CDR3 DNA: TGTGCCAGCAGTGCCAATGACTTACGACAAAGTCGGGCCAACGTCCTGACTTTC
CDR3 protein: CASSANDLRQSRANVLTF

D gene: TRBD1
J gene: TRBJ1-4
CDR3 length: 12
V gene: TRBV30
clone size: NA
CDR3 DNA: TGTGCCTGGAGTCCCCGACAGGGTTCGCTGTTTTTT
CDR3 protein: CAWSPRQGSLFF

D gene: TRBD2
J gene: TRBJ2-2
CDR3 length: 16
V gene: TRBV6-6
clone size: NA
CDR3 DNA: TGTGCCAGCAGTTACCTACTAGCGGGAGTGTCGGGGGAGCTGTTTTTT
CDR3 protein: CASSYLLAGVSGELFF

D gene: TRBD2
J gene: TRBJ2-7
CDR3 length: 15
V gene: TRBV10-2
clone size: NA
CDR3 DNA: TGCGCCACTAAACTCGGTCGGGAGGCCAGATACGAGCAGTACTTC
CDR3 protein: CATKLGREARYEQYF

D gene: TRBD2
J gene: TRBJ2-5
CDR3 length: 14
V gene: TRBV6-4
clone size: NA
CDR3 DNA: TGTGCCAGCAGCCCACTAGCGGGAGGAGAGACCCAGTACTTC
CDR3 protein: CASSPLAGGETQYF

D gene: NA
J gene: TRBJ2-7
CDR3 length: 16
V gene: TRBV6-1
clone size: NA
CDR3 DNA: TGTGCCAGCAGTGCGGTCCGACCGAGCCTCTCCTACGAGCAGTACTTC
CDR3 protein: CASSAVRPSLSYEQYF

D gene: NA
J gene: TRBJ1-4
CDR3 length: 12
V gene: TRBV6-1
clone size: NA
CDR3 DNA: TGTGCCAGCAAGGACAGTAATGAAAAACTGTTTTTT
CDR3 protein: CASKDSNEKLFF

D gene: TRBD1
J gene: TRBJ1-6
CDR3 length: 14
V gene: TRBV7-2
clone size: few
CDR3 DNA: TGTGCCAGCAGCTTCAGGGACAGGGATTCACCCCTCCACTTT
CDR3 protein: CASSFRDRDSPLHF

D gene: NA
J gene: TRBJ1-5
CDR3 length: 15
V gene: TRBV15
clone size: NA
CDR3 DNA: TGTGCCACCAGCAGAGGCGGAGGGTCCAATCAGCCCCAGCATTTT
CDR3 protein: CATSRGGGSNQPQHF

D gene: TRBD1
J gene: TRBJ1-1
CDR3 length: 15
V gene: TRBV27
clone size: NA
CDR3 DNA: TGTGCCAGCAGAACTTACGGGACAGGCGGCACTGAAGCTTTCTTT
CDR3 protein: CASRTYGTGGTEAFF

D gene: NA
J gene: TRBJ1-2
CDR3 length: 13
V gene: TRBV14
clone size: once
CDR3 DNA: TGTGCCAGCAGCCAAGAAGCGCTGCTCAGCTACACCTTC
CDR3 protein: CASSQEALLSYTF

D gene: TRBD1
J gene: TRBJ1-1
CDR3 length: 14
V gene: TRBV11-2
clone size: NA
CDR3 DNA: TGTGCCAGCAGCCGGGACAGAGTGGTCACTGAAGCTTTCTTT
CDR3 protein: CASSRDRVVTEAFF

D gene: NA
J gene: TRBJ2-3
CDR3 length: 13
V gene: TRBV6-5
clone size: NA
CDR3 DNA: TGTGCCAGCAGTTTGGACAGCACAGATACGCAGTATTTT
CDR3 protein: CASSLDSTDTQYF

D gene: NA
J gene: TRBJ1-1
CDR3 length: 16
V gene: TRBV5-6
clone size: NA
CDR3 DNA: TGTGCCAGCAGCTTGAAAGGGGCTGAAATCTGGACTGAAGCTTTCTTT
CDR3 protein: CASSLKGAEIWTEAFF

D gene: NA
J gene: TRBJ2-2
CDR3 length: 12
V gene: TRBV18
clone size: few
CDR3 DNA: TGTGCCAGCAAACAGGGCACCGGGGAGCTGTTTTTT
CDR3 protein: CASKQGTGELFF

D gene: TRBD1
J gene: TRBJ2-7
CDR3 length: 14
V gene: TRBV5-1
clone size: NA
CDR3 DNA: TGCGCCAGCAGCTGGGGGACAGACTACTACGAGCAGTACTTC
CDR3 protein: CASSWGTDYYEQYF

D gene: NA
J gene: TRBJ2-5
CDR3 length: 14
V gene: TRBV5-4
clone size: NA
CDR3 DNA: TGTGCCAGCAGCCCGGGTGTAAATCAAGAGACCCAGTACTTC
CDR3 protein: CASSPGVNQETQYF

D gene: TRBD1
J gene: TRBJ2-7
CDR3 length: 13
V gene: TRBV4-1
clone size: NA
CDR3 DNA: TGCGCCAGCACGGAGACAGGGGGAAGGGAGCAGTACTTC
CDR3 protein: CASTETGGREQYF

D gene: TRBD2
J gene: TRBJ2-7
CDR3 length: 16
V gene: TRBV27
clone size: NA
CDR3 DNA: TGTGCCAGCAGTCCAATGGGACTAGCGGGACCGTACGAGCAGTACTTC
CDR3 protein: CASSPMGLAGPYEQYF

D gene: NA
J gene: TRBJ1-6
CDR3 length: 12
V gene: TRBV27
clone size: medium-sized
CDR3 DNA: TGTGCCAGCAGTTTATGGGGCTCACCCCTCCACTTT
CDR3 protein: CASSLWGSPLHF

D gene: NA
J gene: TRBJ1-1
CDR3 length: 15
V gene: TRBV9
clone size: NA
CDR3 DNA: TGTGCCAGCAGTAGGGACATCACCGCGAACACTGAAGCTTTCTTT
CDR3 protein: CASSRDITANTEAFF

D gene: NA
J gene: TRBJ1-2
CDR3 length: 14
V gene: TRBV5-1
clone size: NA
CDR3 DNA: TGCGCCAGCAGGCCGGGAACAGACTTCAAGGGCTACACCTTC
CDR3 protein: CASRPGTDFKGYTF

D gene: NA
J gene: TRBJ2-5
CDR3 length: 14
V gene: TRBV5-1
clone size: NA
CDR3 DNA: TGCGCCAGCAGCAGGCAAGACAGCCAAGAGACCCAGTACTTC
CDR3 protein: CASSRQDSQETQYF

D gene: TRBD1
J gene: TRBJ1-2
CDR3 length: 14
V gene: TRBV5-1
clone size: NA
CDR3 DNA: TGCGCCAGCAGCCAGGGGGGCGAAAACTATGGCTACACCTTC
CDR3 protein: CASSQGGENYGYTF

D gene: NA
J gene: TRBJ2-7
CDR3 length: 17
V gene: TRBV5-4
clone size: NA
CDR3 DNA: TGTGCCAGCAGCTTCCGGAATCTCCCCTCTACATCCTACGAGCAGTACTTC
CDR3 protein: CASSFRNLPSTSYEQYF

D gene: NA
J gene: TRBJ2-7
CDR3 length: 12
V gene: TRBV7-9
clone size: once
CDR3 DNA: TGTGCCAGCAGCCGGACAGACTACGAGCAGTACTTC
CDR3 protein: CASSRTDYEQYF

D gene: TRBD2
J gene: TRBJ2-6
CDR3 length: 16
V gene: TRBV19
clone size: NA
CDR3 DNA: TGTGCCAGTAGTCGCGCGGGGGTCGCAGGGGCCAACGTCCTGACTTTC
CDR3 protein: CASSRAGVAGANVLTF

D gene: NA
J gene: TRBJ2-2
CDR3 length: 14
V gene: TRBV27
clone size: once
CDR3 DNA: TGTGCCAGCAGTACCAGACAGGGACTCGGGGAGCTGTTTTTT
CDR3 protein: CASSTRQGLGELFF

D gene: TRBD2
J gene: TRBJ2-1
CDR3 length: 15
V gene: TRBV5-5
clone size: NA
CDR3 DNA: TGTGCCAGCAGCTTGGGCGGGGGGGCTGTAAATGAGCAGTTCTTC
CDR3 protein: CASSLGGGAVNEQFF

D gene: NA
J gene: TRBJ1-2
CDR3 length: 12
V gene: TRBV7-9
clone size: NA
CDR3 DNA: TGTGCCAGCAGCCCTGGGGACCGCGGCTACACCTTC
CDR3 protein: CASSPGDRGYTF

D gene: TRBD2
J gene: TRBJ2-3
CDR3 length: 14
V gene: TRBV30
clone size: NA
CDR3 DNA: TGTGCCTGGAGTGTACCGGGGGGGTTTGATACGCAGTATTTT
CDR3 protein: CAWSVPGGFDTQYF